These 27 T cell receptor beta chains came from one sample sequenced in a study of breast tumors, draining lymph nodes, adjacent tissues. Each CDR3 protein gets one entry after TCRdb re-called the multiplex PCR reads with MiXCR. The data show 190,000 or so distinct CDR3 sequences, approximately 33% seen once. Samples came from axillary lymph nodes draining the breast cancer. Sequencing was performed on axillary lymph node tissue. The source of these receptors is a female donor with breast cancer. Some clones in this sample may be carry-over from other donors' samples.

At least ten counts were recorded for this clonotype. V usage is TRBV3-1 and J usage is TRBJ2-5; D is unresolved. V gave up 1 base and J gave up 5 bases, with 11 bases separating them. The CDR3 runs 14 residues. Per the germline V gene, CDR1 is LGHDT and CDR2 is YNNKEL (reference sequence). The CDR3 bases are TGTGCCAGCAGCCAAGCTGGGTTTCTGGAGACCCAGTACTTC. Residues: CASSQAGFLETQYF.

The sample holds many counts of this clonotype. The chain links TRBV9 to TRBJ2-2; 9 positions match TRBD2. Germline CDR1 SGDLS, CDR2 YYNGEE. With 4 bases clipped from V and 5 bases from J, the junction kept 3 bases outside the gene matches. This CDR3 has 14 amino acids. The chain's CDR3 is CASSPGLATGELFF. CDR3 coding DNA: TGTGCCAGCAGCCCGGGACTAGCAACCGGGGAGCTGTTTTTT. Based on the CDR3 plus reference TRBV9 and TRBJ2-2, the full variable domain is DSGVTQTPKHLITATGQRVTLRCSPRSGDLSVYWYQQSLDQGLQFLIQYYNGEERAKGNILERFSAQQFPDLHSELNLSSLELGDSALYFCASSPGLATGELFFGEGSRLTVL.

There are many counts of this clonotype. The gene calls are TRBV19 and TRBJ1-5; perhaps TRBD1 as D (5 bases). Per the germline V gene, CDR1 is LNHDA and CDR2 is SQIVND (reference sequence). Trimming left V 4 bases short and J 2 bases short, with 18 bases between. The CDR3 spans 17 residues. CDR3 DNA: TGTGCCAGTAGTAATTCCGCAGCTGGGGGAGGCAATCAGCCCCAGCATTTT. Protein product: CASSNSAAGGGNQPQHF.

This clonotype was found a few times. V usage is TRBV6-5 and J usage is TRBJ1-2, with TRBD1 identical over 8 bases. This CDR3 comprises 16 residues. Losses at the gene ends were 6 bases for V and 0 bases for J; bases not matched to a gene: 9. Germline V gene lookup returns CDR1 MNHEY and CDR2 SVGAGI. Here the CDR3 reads CASSKGDRPPNYGYTF. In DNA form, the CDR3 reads TGTGCCAGCAGCAAAGGGGACAGGCCTCCTAACTATGGCTACACCTTC.

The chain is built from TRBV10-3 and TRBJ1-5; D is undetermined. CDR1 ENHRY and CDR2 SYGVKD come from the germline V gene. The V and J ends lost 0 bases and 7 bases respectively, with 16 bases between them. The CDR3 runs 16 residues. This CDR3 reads CAISESKQLQNQPQHF. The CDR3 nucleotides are TGTGCCATCAGTGAGTCGAAGCAGCTTCAGAACCAGCCCCAGCATTTT.

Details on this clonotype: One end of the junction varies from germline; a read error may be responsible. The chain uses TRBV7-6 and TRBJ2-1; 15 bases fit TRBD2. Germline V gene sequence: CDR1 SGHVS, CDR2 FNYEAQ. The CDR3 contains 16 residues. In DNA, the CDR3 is TGTGCCTGCAGCTTGGGACTAGCGGGAGGCTATAATGAGCAGTTCTTC. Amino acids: CACSLGLAGGYNEQFF.

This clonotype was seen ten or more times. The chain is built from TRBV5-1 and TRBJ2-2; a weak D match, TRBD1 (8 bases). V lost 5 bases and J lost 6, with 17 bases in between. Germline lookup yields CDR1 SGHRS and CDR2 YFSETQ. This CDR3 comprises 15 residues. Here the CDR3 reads CASRRQGREAGELFF. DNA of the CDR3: TGCGCCAGCAGACGACAGGGGAGGGAGGCCGGGGAGCTGTTTTTT. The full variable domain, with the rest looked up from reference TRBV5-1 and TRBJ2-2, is KAGVTQTPRYLIKTRGQQVTLSCSPISGHRSVSWYQQTPGQGLQFLFEYFSETQRNKGNFPGRFSGRQFSNSRSEMNVSTLELGDSALYLCASRRQGREAGELFFGEGSRLTVL.

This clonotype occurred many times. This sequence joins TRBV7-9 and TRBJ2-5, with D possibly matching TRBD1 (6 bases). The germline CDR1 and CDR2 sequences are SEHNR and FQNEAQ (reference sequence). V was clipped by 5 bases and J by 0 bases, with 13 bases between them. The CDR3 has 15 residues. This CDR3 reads CASSLTGTNQETQYF. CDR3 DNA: TGTGCCAGCAGCCTAACCGGGACAAACCAAGAGACCCAGTACTTC.

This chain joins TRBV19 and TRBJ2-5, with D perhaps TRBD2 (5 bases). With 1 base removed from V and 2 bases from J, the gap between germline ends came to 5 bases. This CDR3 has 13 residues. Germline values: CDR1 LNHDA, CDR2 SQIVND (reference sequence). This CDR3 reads CASSIGGQETQYF. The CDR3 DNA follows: TGTGCCAGTAGTATAGGAGGGCAAGAGACCCAGTACTTC.

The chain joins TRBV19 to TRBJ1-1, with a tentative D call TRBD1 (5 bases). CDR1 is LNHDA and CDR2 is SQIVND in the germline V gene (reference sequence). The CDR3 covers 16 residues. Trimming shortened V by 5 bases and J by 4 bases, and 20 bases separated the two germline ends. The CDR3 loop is CASSGGAVAGPTEAFF. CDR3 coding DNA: TGTGCCAGTAGTGGGGGTGCCGTGGCAGGGCCCACTGAAGCTTTCTTT.

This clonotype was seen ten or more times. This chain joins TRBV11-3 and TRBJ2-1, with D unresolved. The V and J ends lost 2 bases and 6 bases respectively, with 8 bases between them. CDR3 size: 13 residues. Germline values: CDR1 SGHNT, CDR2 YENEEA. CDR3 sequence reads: CASSLKDGNEQFF. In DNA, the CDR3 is TGTGCCAGCAGCTTAAAAGACGGCAATGAGCAGTTCTTC.

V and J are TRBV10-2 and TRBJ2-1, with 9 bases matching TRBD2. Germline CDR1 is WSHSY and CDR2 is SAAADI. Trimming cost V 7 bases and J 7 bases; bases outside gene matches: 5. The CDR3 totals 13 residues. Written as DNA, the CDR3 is TGCGCCAGCACCCGGACTAGCGATAATGAGCAGTTCTTC. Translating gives CASTRTSDNEQFF.

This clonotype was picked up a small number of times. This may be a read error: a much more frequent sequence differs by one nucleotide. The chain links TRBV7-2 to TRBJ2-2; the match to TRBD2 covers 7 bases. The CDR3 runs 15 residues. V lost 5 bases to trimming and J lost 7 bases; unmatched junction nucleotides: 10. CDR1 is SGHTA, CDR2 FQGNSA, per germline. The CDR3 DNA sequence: TGTGCCAGCAGCCAGCAGATGGGGGGGAGCGGGGAGCTGTTTTTT. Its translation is CASSQQMGGSGELFF.

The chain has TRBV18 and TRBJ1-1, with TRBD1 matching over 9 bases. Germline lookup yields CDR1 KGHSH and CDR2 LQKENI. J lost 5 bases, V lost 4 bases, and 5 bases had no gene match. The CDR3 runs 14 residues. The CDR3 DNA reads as TGTGCCAGCTCACGTGGGACAGGGCTGACTGAAGCTTTCTTT. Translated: CASSRGTGLTEAFF.

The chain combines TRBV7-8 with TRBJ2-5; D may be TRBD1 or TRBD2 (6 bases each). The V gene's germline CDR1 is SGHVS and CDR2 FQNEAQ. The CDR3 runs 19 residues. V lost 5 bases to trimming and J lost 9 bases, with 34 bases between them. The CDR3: CASSLGGRSVAPRLEAQYF. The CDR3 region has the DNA TGTGCCAGCAGCCTCGGGGGCCGCTCCGTAGCGCCGCGCCTGGAGGCCCAGTACTTC.

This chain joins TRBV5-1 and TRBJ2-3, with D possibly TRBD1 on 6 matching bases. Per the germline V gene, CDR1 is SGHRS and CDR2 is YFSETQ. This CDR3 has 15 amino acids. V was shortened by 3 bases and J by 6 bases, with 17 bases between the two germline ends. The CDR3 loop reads CASSSGQGITDTQYF. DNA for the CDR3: TGCGCCAGCAGCTCTGGGCAGGGGATCACTGATACGCAGTATTTT.

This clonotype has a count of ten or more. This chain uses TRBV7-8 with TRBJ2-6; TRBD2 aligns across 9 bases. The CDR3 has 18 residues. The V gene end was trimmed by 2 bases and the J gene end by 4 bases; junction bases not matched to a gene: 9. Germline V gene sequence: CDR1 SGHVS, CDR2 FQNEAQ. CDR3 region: CASSLLAGVLGGANVLTF. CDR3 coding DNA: TGTGCCAGCAGCTTATTAGCGGGAGTCCTCGGAGGGGCCAACGTCCTGACTTTC.

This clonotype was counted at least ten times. CDR3 nucleotide sequence: TGTGCCAGCAGCCCCCGGGCAAACGAGCAGTACTTC. Protein product: CASSPRANEQYF. The V and J genes are TRBV12-3 or TRBV12-4 and TRBJ2-7; D ambiguous. Trimming shortened V by 6 bases and J by 5 bases, and 11 bases separated the two germline ends. The CDR3 consists of 12 residues.

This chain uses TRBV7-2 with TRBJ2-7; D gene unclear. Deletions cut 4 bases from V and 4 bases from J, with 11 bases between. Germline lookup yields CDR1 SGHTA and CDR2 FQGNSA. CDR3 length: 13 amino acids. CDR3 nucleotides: TGTGCCAGCAGCTCTCAACCGAGTTACGAGCAGTACTTC. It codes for CASSSQPSYEQYF.

CDR3 nucleotide sequence: TGTGCCAGCAGTGAGCTAGGAACGGGAGAACGGCAGTACTTC. As protein: CASSELGTGERQYF. The V and J genes are TRBV6-6 and TRBJ2-7; D is possibly TRBD2 (6 bases). V lost 5 bases and J 9 bases, leaving 20 bases between the germline ends. Germline V gene data show CDR1 as MNHNY and CDR2 as SVGAGI (reference sequence). The CDR3 totals 14 residues.

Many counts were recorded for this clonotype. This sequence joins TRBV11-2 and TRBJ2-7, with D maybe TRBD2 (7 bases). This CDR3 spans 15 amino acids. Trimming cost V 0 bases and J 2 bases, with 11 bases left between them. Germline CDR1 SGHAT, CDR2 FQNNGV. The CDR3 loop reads CASSLDGGLTYEQYF. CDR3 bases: TGTGCCAGCAGCTTAGACGGGGGGCTAACCTACGAGCAGTACTTC.

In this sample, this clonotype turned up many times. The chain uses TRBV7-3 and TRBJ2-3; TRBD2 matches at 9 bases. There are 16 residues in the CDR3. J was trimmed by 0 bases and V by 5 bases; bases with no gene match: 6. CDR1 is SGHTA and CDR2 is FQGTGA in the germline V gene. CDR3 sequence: CASSPSGGPSTDTQYF. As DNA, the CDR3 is TGTGCCAGCAGCCCAAGCGGGGGGCCTAGCACAGATACGCAGTATTTT. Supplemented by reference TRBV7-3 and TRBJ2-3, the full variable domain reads GAGVSQTPSNKVTEKGKYVELRCDPISGHTALYWYRQSLGQGPEFLIYFQGTGAADDSGLPNDRFFAVRPEGSVSTLKIQRTERGDSAVYLCASSPSGGPSTDTQYFGPGTRLTVL.

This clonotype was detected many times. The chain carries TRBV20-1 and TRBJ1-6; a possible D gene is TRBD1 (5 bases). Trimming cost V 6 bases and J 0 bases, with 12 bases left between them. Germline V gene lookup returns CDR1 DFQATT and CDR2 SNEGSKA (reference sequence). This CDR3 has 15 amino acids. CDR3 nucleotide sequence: TGCAGTGCCCTTGACAGCGACTCCTATAATTCACCCCTCCACTTT. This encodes CSALDSDSYNSPLHF.

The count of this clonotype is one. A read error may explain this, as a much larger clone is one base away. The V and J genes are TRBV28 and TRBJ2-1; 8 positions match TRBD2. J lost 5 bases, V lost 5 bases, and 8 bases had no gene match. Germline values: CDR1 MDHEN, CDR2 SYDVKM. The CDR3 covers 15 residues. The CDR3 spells CASSKGPAGDNEQFF. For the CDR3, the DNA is TGTGCCAGCAGTAAAGGACCAGCGGGGGACAATGAGCAGTTCTTC.

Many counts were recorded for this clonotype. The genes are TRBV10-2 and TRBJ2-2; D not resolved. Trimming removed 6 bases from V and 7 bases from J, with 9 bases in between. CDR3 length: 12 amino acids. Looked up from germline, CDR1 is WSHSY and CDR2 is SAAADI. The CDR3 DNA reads TGCGCCAGCAGGACGGTTGGCGGGGAGCTGTTTTTT. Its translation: CASRTVGGELFF.

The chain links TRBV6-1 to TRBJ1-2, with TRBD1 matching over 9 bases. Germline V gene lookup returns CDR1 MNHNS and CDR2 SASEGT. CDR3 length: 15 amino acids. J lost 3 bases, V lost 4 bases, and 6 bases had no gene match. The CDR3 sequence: CASSAQGAGDYGYTF. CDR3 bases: TGTGCCAGCAGTGCACAGGGGGCGGGCGACTATGGCTACACCTTC.

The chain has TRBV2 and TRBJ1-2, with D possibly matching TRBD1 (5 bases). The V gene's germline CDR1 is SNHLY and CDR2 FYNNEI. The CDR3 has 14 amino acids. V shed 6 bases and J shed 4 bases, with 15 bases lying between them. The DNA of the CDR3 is TGTGCCAGCAGCTTTCTCGGGGGATCCTATGGCTACACCTTC. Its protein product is CASSFLGGSYGYTF.